A selection of T cell receptor beta chains follows, all from one sample in a study of T cell responses to AZD1222 COVID-19 vaccine. This table comes from immunoSEQ multiplex PCR, and its TCRdb copy is limited to in-frame clones, with some not included. The sample consists of 150,000 to 200,000 clones, 92% of them appearing once. The material sequenced was peripheral blood, taken on day 0 of AZD1222 vaccination. Source of these receptors: an adult in good health. Both conserved end residues are part of each CDR3. A D gene is named only where the DNA matches it firmly. Size tells how often a clone was seen (once, few, many) or the class of an expanded clone, and some rows leave it out.

d_call	v_call	j_call	clone_size	cdr3_nt	cdr3_aa
.	TRBV20-1	TRBJ2-7	.	TGCAGTGCTAGACCCTGGGACGAGCAGTACTTC	CSARPWDEQYF
.	TRBV27	TRBJ2-1	once	TGTGCCAGCAGTCGTACTCCTTGGGGGAATGAGCAGTTCTTC	CASSRTPWGNEQFF
.	TRBV5-1	TRBJ1-4	.	TGCGCCAGCAGCCCGACCGTAGCTAATGAAAAACTGTTTTTT	CASSPTVANEKLFF
.	TRBV4-3	TRBJ2-2	once	TGCGCCAGCAGCCAAGATGTCGGGTCCGGGGAGCTGTTTTTT	CASSQDVGSGELFF
TRBD2	TRBV2	TRBJ2-4	.	TGTGCCAGCAGTACAGTGGGACTAGGGGCCAAAAACATTCAGTACTTC	CASSTVGLGAKNIQYF
.	TRBV18	TRBJ2-7	.	TGTGCCAGCTCACCAGATCGACAGGCTAAAGAGCAGTACTTC	CASSPDRQAKEQYF
TRBD2	TRBV4-1	TRBJ2-1	.	TGCGCCAGCAGCCAAGATCGGTCAGGCGGGGGTTCCTACAATGAGCAGTTCTTC	CASSQDRSGGGSYNEQFF
.	TRBV9	TRBJ1-6	.	TGTGCCAGCAGCGTTGGGGGAAGCCATTCACCCCTCCACTTT	CASSVGGSHSPLHF
.	TRBV7-2	TRBJ2-5	.	TGTGCCAGCAGGGAGAGGGGCCAAGGAGAGACCCAGTACTTC	CASRERGQGETQYF
TRBD1	TRBV16	TRBJ2-7	.	TGTGCCAGCACCCCGCGGGGACAGGGTGTCCCTCTCTCCTACGAGCAGTACTTC	CASTPRGQGVPLSYEQYF
.	TRBV5-1	TRBJ1-6	.	TGCGCCAGCAGCCCCGGAGGTCTGGGGGTGCAATCACCCCTCCACTTT	CASSPGGLGVQSPLHF
TRBD1	TRBV5-5	TRBJ1-2	.	TGTGCCAGCAGCTTGGCGGGACAGGACTATGGCTACACCTTC	CASSLAGQDYGYTF
TRBD2	TRBV5-4	TRBJ2-7	.	TGTGCCAGCAGCTTCGGGACTAGCTTTTTAGCGTTCGACGAGCAGTACTTC	CASSFGTSFLAFDEQYF
.	TRBV3-1/TRBV3-2	TRBJ2-2	.	TGTGCCAGCAGCAACAGTGGGGGCGGGGAGCTGTTTTTT	CASSNSGGGELFF
TRBD1	TRBV7-2	TRBJ1-6	.	TGTGCCAGCAGACTACAGGGGCCCTCACCCCTCCACTTT	CASRLQGPSPLHF
.	TRBV19	TRBJ1-4	.	TGTGCCAGTAGTCGGTCGCTCCGGGACGGAGCTGAAAAACTGTTTTTT	CASSRSLRDGAEKLFF
TRBD1	TRBV30	TRBJ1-2	.	TGTGCCTGGAGATTAACAGGGGTCTATGGCTACACCTTC	CAWRLTGVYGYTF
.	TRBV18	TRBJ2-4	.	TGTGCCAGCTCACGAGAGGGAAATAACATTCAGTACTTC	CASSREGNNIQYF
.	TRBV30	TRBJ2-2	.	TGTGCCTGGAGTCGAGGGTTTAACACCGGGGAGCTGTTTTTT	CAWSRGFNTGELFF
.	TRBV30	TRBJ1-2	once	TGTGCCTGGAGTGTACGGGGGTCGTATGGCTACACCTTC	CAWSVRGSYGYTF
.	TRBV30	TRBJ1-2	.	TGTGCCTGGAGTGACTTATTCGCAGACGCTAACTATGGCTACACCTTC	CAWSDLFADANYGYTF
TRBD2	TRBV12-5	TRBJ2-1	.	TGTGCTAGTGGTTTGGGACTAGCGGAGCCCTACAATGAGCAGTTCTTC	CASGLGLAEPYNEQFF
.	TRBV6-5	TRBJ2-3	.	TGTGCCACGAGGGTCCGGACAGATACGCAGTATTTT	CATRVRTDTQYF
.	TRBV30	TRBJ1-3	.	TGTGCCTGGAGTGTGGGATCTGGAAACACCATATATTTT	CAWSVGSGNTIYF
TRBD2	TRBV9	TRBJ2-1	.	TGTGCCAGCAGCGTAGATGATGGGGGGGACTCCAATGAGCAGTTCTTC	CASSVDDGGDSNEQFF
.	TRBV6-5	TRBJ2-7	.	TGTGCCAGCACCTCCCCGGCGGACTACGAGCAGTACTTC	CASTSPADYEQYF
TRBD2	TRBV7-6	TRBJ2-2	.	TGTGCCAGCAGCCTCGGACTAGCGGGAGGGGTCGGGGAGCTGTTTTTT	CASSLGLAGGVGELFF
TRBD2	TRBV7-2	TRBJ2-2	.	TGTGCCAGCAGCTTCGGAGGGCTAGCGGGGGTTTCCACCGGGGAGCTGTTTTTT	CASSFGGLAGVSTGELFF
TRBD1	TRBV11-2	TRBJ1-2	once	TGTGCCAGCAGCGAACAGGGGTTGGGCTATGGCTACACCTTC	CASSEQGLGYGYTF
.	TRBV19	TRBJ1-5	.	TGTGCCAGTAGTATAGGTACGGGCCGCTATAGCAATCAGCCCCAGCATTTT	CASSIGTGRYSNQPQHF
TRBD2	TRBV18	TRBJ2-7	.	TGTGCCAGCTCGTCGTTCGGGACTAGATCAAACGAGCAGTACTTC	CASSSFGTRSNEQYF
TRBD2	TRBV19	TRBJ2-2	.	TGTGCCAGTAGCGGGACTAGCTACAACACCGGGGAGCTGTTTTTT	CASSGTSYNTGELFF
TRBD1	TRBV3-1/TRBV3-2	TRBJ1-1	.	TGTGCCAGCAGCCTAACGGGGACAGGGAACACTGAAGCTTTCTTT	CASSLTGTGNTEAFF
.	TRBV2	TRBJ1-2	.	TGTGCCAGCGCCGGGGAGGCCCGAACGAACACCTTC	CASAGEARTNTF
.	TRBV5-5	TRBJ2-5	.	TGTGCCAGCGGTTGGGGAGAGACCCAGTACTTC	CASGWGETQYF
.	TRBV29-1	TRBJ2-1	.	TGCAGCGTTGTGGGTGGCAGGGGATGGTATGAGCAGTTCTTC	CSVVGGRGWYEQFF
.	TRBV30	TRBJ2-7	.	TGTGCCTGGAAGTCAGGGCCGACTCTGTCCGAGCAGTACTTC	CAWKSGPTLSEQYF
.	TRBV5-5	TRBJ2-6	.	TGTGCCACCTTCTCTGGGGCCAACGTCCTGACTTTC	CATFSGANVLTF
TRBD1	TRBV5-6	TRBJ1-5	.	TGTGCCAGCAGCTTGGACAGGGGTACTGGCAATCAGCCCCAGCATTTT	CASSLDRGTGNQPQHF
TRBD2	TRBV7-3	TRBJ2-4	.	TGTGCCAGCAGCTACCCCCTAGCGGGAGGGCCAAAAGATCGGCGGATTCAGTACTTC	CASSYPLAGGPKDRRIQYF
TRBD2	TRBV9	TRBJ2-3	.	TGTGCCAGCAGCCCCCGGACTAGCGGAAATACGCAGTATTTT	CASSPRTSGNTQYF
.	TRBV2	TRBJ1-3	.	TGTGCCAGCAGCAAATCTGGAAACACCATATATTTT	CASSKSGNTIYF
TRBD1	TRBV5-4	TRBJ2-3	.	TGTGCCAGCAGTTCCGGGTGGACAGGGGGCACAGATACGCAGTATTTT	CASSSGWTGGTDTQYF
.	TRBV7-2	TRBJ1-5	.	TGTGCCAGCAGCTTCGTACGGCGAGATAGCAATCAGCCCCAGCATTTT	CASSFVRRDSNQPQHF
TRBD1	TRBV6-5	TRBJ1-2	.	TGTGCCAGCAGGGGGGACAGGGGGCGTCGAGGCTACACCTTC	CASRGDRGRRGYTF
TRBD2	TRBV6-4	TRBJ2-7	.	TGTGCCAGCAGGGGACTAGCGGGTTGTGAGCAGTACTTC	CASRGLAGCEQYF
.	TRBV7-8	TRBJ1-4	.	TGTGCCAGCAGCTTAGGGGGCTATAATGAAAAACTGTTTTTT	CASSLGGYNEKLFF
.	TRBV4-1	TRBJ2-1	.	TGCGCCAGCAGCCAGAGGCTAAGCTCCTACAATGAGCAGTTCTTC	CASSQRLSSYNEQFF
TRBD1	TRBV15	TRBJ2-1	few	TGTGCCTCCGGACAGGGGGTCGATGAGCAGTTCTTC	CASGQGVDEQFF
.	TRBV18	TRBJ2-7	.	TGTGCCAGCTCACCGGACAGTCATTCCGAGCAGTACTTC	CASSPDSHSEQYF
.	TRBV30	TRBJ2-6	.	TGTGCCTGGAGTCGGAGACAGGTTAGGTCCGTCTCTGGGGCCAACGTCCTGACTTTC	CAWSRRQVRSVSGANVLTF
.	TRBV6-6	TRBJ1-1	.	TGTGCCAGCAGTTACGGGAATGAGGGGACAGCTTTCTTT	CASSYGNEGTAFF
TRBD2	TRBV5-6	TRBJ2-1	.	TGTGCCAGCATCCTTTGGACTAGCGGGAGGATAGCCTACAATGAGCAGTTCTTC	CASILWTSGRIAYNEQFF
TRBD1	TRBV2	TRBJ1-5	few	TGTGCCAGCAGTAGTCAGGGGGGGCGCAATCAGCCCCAGCATTTT	CASSSQGGRNQPQHF
.	TRBV5-6	TRBJ1-2	.	TGTGCCAGCAGCTTCGAGGTCGGAGTTTTGAGGGCTCGAGGCTACACCTTC	CASSFEVGVLRARGYTF
.	TRBV30	TRBJ1-6	.	TGTGCCTGGAGTGTACTACCGCCACGAGATAATTCACCCCTCCACTTT	CAWSVLPPRDNSPLHF
TRBD2	TRBV10-3	TRBJ2-2	.	TGTGCCATTGGGACTAGCGGGGGCCACACCGGGGAGCTGTTTTTT	CAIGTSGGHTGELFF
.	TRBV5-6	TRBJ2-7	.	TGTGCCAGCATCCCCTGGGGAACTCACGAGCAGTACTTC	CASIPWGTHEQYF
.	TRBV6-6	TRBJ2-7	.	TGTGCCACACTAGTAGGACACGAGCAGTACTTC	CATLVGHEQYF